Each of the 28 T cell receptor beta chains below was sequenced from the same sample in a study of cytomegalovirus exposure and HLA in healthy donors. Researchers ran the PCR with 60 Vbeta and 13 Jbeta primers. The data were produced by immunoSEQ multiplex PCR, yet TCRdb's version contains in-frame clones alone and is incomplete. The sample lists more than 150,000 clones, about 77% occurring once. Sequencing input: PBMCs. The receptors were gathered from a woman aged 25 to 45 in good health and CMV-seropositive.

The V and J genes are TRBV27 and TRBJ1-6, with a possible D match to TRBD1 (5 bases). The CDR3 is 15 residues long. Trimming left V 7 bases short and J 0 bases short, with 10 bases between. CDR1 is MNHEY, CDR2 SMNVEV, per germline (reference sequence). CDR3 loop: CASTHDSSYNSPLHF. CDR3 nucleotide sequence: TGTGCCAGCACCCACGACAGCTCCTATAATTCACCCCTCCACTTT.

The chain's CDR3 is CASSSGTGTYNEQFF. CDR3 sequence (DNA): TGTGCCAGCAGTTCCGGGACAGGAACCTACAATGAGCAGTTCTTC. V gene TRBV7-2 combines with J gene TRBJ2-1, with 8 bases that match TRBD1. V shed 6 bases and J 2 bases; nucleotides not matched to a gene: 6. This CDR3 spans 15 amino acids. The V gene's germline CDR1 is SGHTA and CDR2 FQGNSA.

This clone occurred once. The chain combines TRBV18 with TRBJ1-6, with D perhaps TRBD1 (5 bases). This CDR3 comprises 15 residues. The ends were cut back, 2 bases at V and 8 bases at J, with 13 bases in the middle. CDR1 is KGHSH, CDR2 LQKENI, per germline. The CDR3 reads CASSPGASDDSPLHF. As DNA, the CDR3 is TGTGCCAGCTCACCAGGGGCAAGTGACGATTCACCCCTCCACTTT.

The genes are TRBV7-9 and TRBJ1-2, with a tentative D call TRBD1 (5 bases). Deletions cut 1 base from V and 4 bases from J, with 13 bases between. The CDR3 extends over 15 amino acids. Germline V lookup: CDR1 SEHNR, CDR2 FQNEAQ (reference sequence). CDR3 in amino acids: CASSLGGYWPYGYTF. The CDR3 DNA follows: TGTGCCAGCAGCTTAGGGGGCTATTGGCCCTATGGCTACACCTTC. The full variable domain, rest sourced from reference TRBV7-9 and TRBJ1-2, is DTGVSQNPRHKITKRGQNVTFRCDPISEHNRLYWYRQTLGQGPEFLTYFQNEAQLEKSRLLSDRFSAERPKGSFSTLEIQRTEQGDSAMYLCASSLGGYWPYGYTFGSGTRLTVV.

This sequence joins TRBV7-2 and TRBJ2-1; a weak D match, TRBD1 (6 bases). The ends were cut back, 5 bases at V and 0 bases at J, with 11 bases in the middle. The V gene's germline CDR1 is SGHTA and CDR2 FQGNSA. The CDR3 contains 15 residues. The CDR3 reads CASSEQGGSYNEQFF. DNA of the CDR3: TGTGCCAGCAGCGAACAGGGTGGCTCCTACAATGAGCAGTTCTTC.

The chain employs TRBV28 and TRBJ1-5; unclear D gene. Germline lookup yields CDR1 MDHEN and CDR2 SYDVKM. The CDR3 covers 14 residues. Trimming stripped 6 bases from V and 3 bases from J, with 12 bases between. In DNA form, the CDR3 reads TGTGCCAGCAGCAGACGGAGATCCAATCAGCCCCAGCATTTT. Translation: CASSRRRSNQPQHF.

This clone was found a few times. The V call is TRBV4-1, the J call TRBJ2-5, with 9 bases lining up with TRBD1. Germline lookup yields CDR1 MGHRA and CDR2 YSYEKL. The junction had 1 base not matched to a gene; V was cut back by 1 base and J by 4 bases. This CDR3 spans 14 amino acids. The CDR3 nucleotides are TGCGCCAGCAGCCAAGGACAGGGGGTAGAGACCCAGTACTTC. Amino acids: CASSQGQGVETQYF.

This clone came up a few times. The chain carries TRBV5-1 and TRBJ2-3; the match to TRBD1 covers 9 bases. The CDR3 spans 16 residues. Germline assignment: CDR1 SGHRS and CDR2 YFSETQ. V was clipped by 5 bases and J by 1 base; unmatched bases: 8. The CDR3 here is CASRVGGQGGTDTQYF. CDR3 bases: TGCGCCAGCAGAGTCGGGGGACAGGGAGGCACAGATACGCAGTATTTT.

This rearrangement joins TRBV4-1 to TRBJ2-5, with D tentatively TRBD2 (6 bases). Germline V gives CDR1 MGHRA, CDR2 YSYEKL. CDR3 length equals 14 residues. Trimming took 2 bases from V and 2 from J, leaving 9 bases between them. This CDR3 is CASSQPGTQETQYF. CDR3 coding DNA: TGCGCCAGCAGCCAACCCGGGACTCAAGAGACCCAGTACTTC.

The chain recombines TRBV7-2 with TRBJ1-5; D is ambiguous. CDR1 and CDR2 from the germline V gene are SGHTA and FQGNSA. V lost 6 bases to trimming and J lost 2 bases, with 11 bases between them. The CDR3 totals 14 residues. CDR3 bases: TGTGCCAGCAGTACCGGCACAGGCAATCAGCCCCAGCATTTT. This encodes CASSTGTGNQPQHF.

The chain carries TRBV4-1 and TRBJ2-7; D gene unclear. The ends were cut back, 0 bases at V and 3 bases at J, with 9 bases in the middle. Germline CDR1 MGHRA, CDR2 YSYEKL. The CDR3 is made up of 14 amino acids. CDR3 protein: CASSQDGLNYEQYF. The CDR3, as DNA: TGCGCCAGCAGCCAAGATGGGCTCAACTACGAGCAGTACTTC.

The chain is built from TRBV29-1 and TRBJ2-7, with 7 bases identical to TRBD1. This CDR3 has 14 residues. Losses at the gene ends were 4 bases for V and 3 bases for J; bases not matched to a gene: 9. CDR1 and CDR2 (germline): SQVTM, ANQGSEA. Here the CDR3 reads CSVGPGQRCYEQYF. CDR3 DNA sequence: TGCAGCGTTGGCCCGGGACAGCGCTGCTACGAGCAGTACTTC.

This chain uses TRBV27 with TRBJ1-4, with TRBD1 matching 12 bases. The J segment lost 6 bases and the V segment lost 6 bases, leaving 11 bases of the junction unmatched. The V gene's germline CDR1 is MNHEY and CDR2 SMNVEV (reference sequence). The CDR3 loop spans 17 amino acids. CDR3 residues: CASRSVGQGANDEKLFF. CDR3 bases: TGTGCCAGCAGGAGTGTGGGACAGGGGGCGAATGATGAAAAACTGTTTTTT.

The V and J genes are TRBV7-9 and TRBJ2-1, with D uncertain. The CDR3 extends over 12 amino acids. Trimming took off 5 bases at V and 8 bases at J, with 10 bases between the two ends. Per germline, CDR1 SEHNR and CDR2 FQNEAQ (reference sequence). The CDR3 reads CASSRIADEQFF. CDR3 in DNA: TGTGCCAGCAGCCGGATCGCGGATGAGCAGTTCTTC.

This chain joins TRBV10-1 and TRBJ2-3; perhaps TRBD2 as D (6 bases). The length of the CDR3 is 14 residues. The V end lost 0 bases, the J end lost 6 bases, and 10 bases lay between the germline ends. From germline, CDR1 is WNHNN and CDR2 SYGVQD (reference sequence). CDR3 coding DNA: TGCGCCAGCAGTGAGTCCGGCGGGATGGATACGCAGTATTTT. Its translation is CASSESGGMDTQYF.

The genes are TRBV4-3 and TRBJ2-2, with D perhaps TRBD2 (6 bases). The germline gives CDR1 LGHNA, CDR2 YSLEER. The V and J ends lost 7 bases and 3 bases respectively, with 21 bases between them. The CDR3 runs 17 residues. The CDR3 DNA reads as TGCGCCAGCACTGCCTGGATGGGGGGATCGGACACCGGGGAGCTGTTTTTT. It yields the protein CASTAWMGGSDTGELFF.

This clone has a handful of counts. CDR3 sequence: CASSTDKTRRVNTEAFF. For the CDR3, the DNA is TGTGCCAGTAGTACTGACAAGACTAGGAGGGTAAACACTGAAGCTTTCTTT. The chain links TRBV19 to TRBJ1-1; D gene uncertain. This CDR3 spans 17 amino acids. V was shortened by 4 bases and J by 2 bases, with 20 bases between the two germline ends. Per the germline V gene, CDR1 is LNHDA and CDR2 is SQIVND (reference sequence).

This chain joins TRBV14 and TRBJ2-3; 7 nucleotides match TRBD2. The CDR3 sequence is 13 residues long. Germline CDR1 reads SGHDN; CDR2 reads FVKESK. Trimming removed 4 bases from V and 5 bases from J; junction bases left unmatched: 3. The CDR3 loop is CASSPGLKDTQYF. In DNA form, the CDR3 reads TGTGCCAGCAGCCCGGGACTAAAAGATACGCAGTATTTT.

The J gene is TRBJ1-2, the V gene TRBV10-1, with TRBD1 matching over 8 bases. V trimming: 6 bases; J trimming: 8 bases; junction bases outside the gene matches: 8. CDR3 size: 13 residues. Germline loops: CDR1 WNHNN, CDR2 SYGVQD (reference sequence). The CDR3 DNA reads as TGCGCCAGCAGCGATTACCGGGACAGGGGCTACACCTTC. Its protein product is CASSDYRDRGYTF.

CDR3 DNA sequence: TGTGCCAGCAGCCCAGCCACAGGGGTAAATTCACCCCTCCACTTT. Amino acid sequence: CASSPATGVNSPLHF. The chain uses TRBV4-2 and TRBJ1-6; 7 bases align to TRBD1. The CDR3 is made up of 15 amino acids. Per germline, CDR1 LGHNA and CDR2 YNFKEQ. V was pared by 4 bases and J by 7 bases, with 7 bases of the junction left unmatched.

This clone was detected a few times. V is TRBV10-1 and J is TRBJ2-5; a weak D match, TRBD2 (5 bases). Trimming took 3 bases from V and 0 from J, leaving 8 bases between them. Germline-derived CDR1 and CDR2 are WNHNN and SYGVQD (reference sequence). The CDR3 is made up of 14 amino acids. DNA of the CDR3: TGCGCCAGCAGTGACACCGGGAACCAAGAGACCCAGTACTTC. Its protein is CASSDTGNQETQYF.

J is TRBJ2-6 and V is TRBV4-3; D ambiguous. Germline loops: CDR1 LGHNA, CDR2 YSLEER. The CDR3 runs 15 residues. The V end lost 0 bases, the J end lost 1 base, and 4 bases lay between the germline ends. Here the CDR3 reads CASSQDGSGANVLTF. The CDR3 coding sequence is TGCGCCAGCAGCCAAGACGGGTCTGGGGCCAACGTCCTGACTTTC.

The rearrangement joins TRBV7-3 to TRBJ2-1; D is unresolved. The V gene lost 0 bases and the J gene lost 5 bases, with 5 bases spanning the gap. The CDR3 sequence is 13 residues long. Germline loops: CDR1 SGHTA, CDR2 FQGTGA. The CDR3 protein is CASSLTRDNEQFF. The CDR3 bases are TGTGCCAGCAGCTTAACCCGGGACAATGAGCAGTTCTTC.

V gene TRBV11-2 combines with J gene TRBJ2-2, with D perhaps matching TRBD2 (6 bases). The V end lost 2 bases, the J end lost 4 bases, and 14 bases lay between the germline ends. From germline, CDR1 is SGHAT and CDR2 FQNNGV. The CDR3 loop spans 16 amino acids. The CDR3 DNA sequence: TGTGCCAGCAGCTTACGTACGGGAGCCGGCACCGGGGAGCTGTTTTTT. It yields the protein CASSLRTGAGTGELFF.

The table lists this clone with a count of one. This chain links TRBV7-9 with TRBJ2-5; tentative D call: TRBD2 (6 bases). The DNA end favors TRBJ2-7, so the J call may be wrong. CDR3 size: 13 residues. The germline V gene encodes CDR1 SEHNR and CDR2 FQNEAQ (reference sequence). The CDR3 nucleotides read TGTGCCAGCAGCCATAGCGGATCCTACGAGCAGTACTTC. This codes for CASSHSGSYEQYF.

The rearrangement links TRBV29-1 to TRBJ2-7; no reliable D call. Germline V lookup: CDR1 SQVTM, CDR2 ANQGSEA. The V end lost 4 bases, the J end lost 6 bases, and 13 bases lay between the germline ends. The CDR3 loop spans 12 amino acids. The CDR3 DNA reads TGCAGCGTTGGAGCTACCCAACGCGAGCAGTACTTC. Its translation: CSVGATQREQYF.

The CDR3 bases are TGCGCCAGCAGCAAGGGCGGTAGCGGGGGGTTGGATACGCAGTATTTT. Its translation: CASSKGGSGGLDTQYF. The V gene is TRBV4-3, the J gene TRBJ2-3; 10 positions agree with TRBD2. V shed 5 bases and J 6 bases; nucleotides not matched to a gene: 11. The V gene's germline CDR1 is LGHNA and CDR2 YSLEER. The CDR3 sequence is 16 residues long.

The V gene is TRBV19, the J gene TRBJ1-5; TRBD1 might be the D (6 bases). V was clipped by 6 bases and J by 5 bases, with 20 bases between them. Germline V lookup: CDR1 LNHDA, CDR2 SQIVND (reference sequence). This CDR3 is 16 amino acids long. In DNA, the CDR3 is TGTGCCAGTAGCGCCGCAAGGGGAGGGGGTCATCAGCCCCAGCATTTT. Translation: CASSAARGGGHQPQHF.